The clone carrying this TCR beta chain has ten or more counts. Its specificity is unknown. The sample originates from a study of T cells after posttransplantation cyclophosphamide. Study-wide results and limits: Tissue-infiltrating T cells from skin or gut overlapped little with blood T cells. Donor CD8+ memory clones often dominated recipient blood repertoires at later times. Recipient CMV seropositivity and CMV reactivation strongly tracked TRB clonality.

The related graft donor's blood sample was taken on the day of bone marrow donation. V gave up 6 bases and J gave up 4 bases; unmatched junction bases: 9. This CDR3 spans 15 amino acids. Produced via immunoSEQ multiplex PCR; TCRdb's table is partial and in-frame only. The sample has tens of thousands of clones, none seen only once. The genes are TRBV12-3 or TRBV12-4 and TRBJ2-4, with 7 nucleotides matching TRBD2. Sequencing was done on a sample of PBMCs. The origin of this receptor is a woman in her fifties or sixties in good health, CMV-negative, and a related stem cell transplant donor. The CDR3 DNA reads as TGTGCCAGCAGCCTCTGGGGGGAGGGGAAAAACATTCAGTACTTC. Translated, it gives CASSLWGEGKNIQYF.